This T cell receptor (beta chain) was recorded in a study of CD8+ T cells in alopecia areata. Stated treatment: oral pan-JAK inhibitor, 5-10 mg twice daily. The CDR3 length is 13 residues. CDR1 and CDR2 from the germline V gene are SEHNR and FQNEAQ (reference sequence). V gave up 1 base and J gave up 4 bases, with 8 bases separating them. RNA was extracted and reverse transcribed into cDNA as the sequencing template. The data were produced by immunoSEQ multiplex PCR, yet TCRdb's version contains in-frame clones alone and is incomplete. The sample carries about 190,000 clones, about 60% recorded once. This specimen was CD4+ T cells sorted from blood, taken at week 4, from a patient treated with tofacitinib. The receptor was isolated from a human donor with alopecia areata. The rearrangement joins TRBV7-9 to TRBJ2-7; D call uncertain. The CDR3 bases are TGTGCCAGCAGCTTAGGGCAGGTTTACGAGCAGTACTTC. As protein: CASSLGQVYEQYF.